One and the same sample provided the 2 T cell receptor beta chains below, sequenced in a study of CD8+CD57+ T cells in acquired aplastic anemia. The authors sequenced patients whose flow cytometry had shown CD8+CD57+ cell expansion. TCR beta VDJ and CDR3 profiling used genomic DNA as template. TCRdb used MiXCR to reprocess the reads, holding one entry per CDR3 protein. The repertoire includes hundreds of thousands of distinct CDR3 sequences, roughly a third of them detected once, and around 0.82% sits in the top ten. Sequencing was performed on sorted CD4+, CD8+, or CD8+CD57+ T cells (not recorded which) from PBMCs. These receptors all come from a human donor with aplastic anemia.

This clonotype was counted many times. V usage is TRBV7-2 and J usage is TRBJ1-5; the D is unclear. With 1 base removed from V and 3 bases from J, the gap between germline ends came to 7 bases. The CDR3 extends over 14 amino acids. Germline V lookup: CDR1 SGHTA, CDR2 FQGNSA. This chain's CDR3 is CASSLDGNNQPQHF. Written as DNA, the CDR3 is TGTGCCAGCAGCTTAGACGGGAACAATCAGCCCCAGCATTTT.

A remark on this clonotype: This may be a read error, as it is one base from a much larger clone. V gene TRBV2 combines with J gene TRBJ1-2; D is undetermined. V gave up 5 bases and J gave up 4 bases, with 11 bases separating them. CDR3 length: 13 amino acids. Germline CDR1 SNHLY, CDR2 FYNNEI. CDR3 sequence (DNA): TGTGCCAGCAGTATCCTACCCCCCTATGGCTACACCTTC. Translated: CASSILPPYGYTF.